This T cell receptor beta chain comes out of a study of T cell responses to AZD1222 COVID-19 vaccine. Profiled with immunoSEQ multiplex PCR; TCRdb holds only in-frame clones, not every one. The sample lists some 100,000 clones; 70% to 90% were seen once. In regard to this clone: What it recognizes is unknown.

Broader study findings: Baseline serostatus was positive in only six AZD1222 recipients.

There are 15 residues in the CDR3. The germline CDR1 and CDR2 sequences are SGHNT and YYREEE (reference sequence). V dropped 0 bases and J dropped 9 bases, with 16 bases sitting between them. The chain combines TRBV5-4 with TRBJ2-1; maybe TRBD2 (5 bases). The receptor was isolated from an adult in good health. The starting material was peripheral blood, obtained on day 0 of AZD1222 vaccination. The CDR3 DNA is TGTGCCAGCAGCTTGGGATTAGCCGCCGGAGGTGAGCAGTTCTTC. Amino acids: CASSLGLAAGGEQFF. The whole variable domain, filled in from reference TRBV5-4 and TRBJ2-1, reads ETGVTQSPTHLIKTRGQQVTLRCSSQSGHNTVSWYQQALGQGPQFIFQYYREEENGRGNFPPRFSGLQFPNYSSELNVNALELDDSALYLCASSLGLAAGGEQFFGPGTRLTVL.